These T cell receptor beta chains were read from a single sample in a study of blood T cell repertoires in COVID-19. Data came from immunoSEQ multiplex PCR; TCRdb stores just in-frame clones and leaves some out. The repertoire includes tens of thousands of clones, about 89% of them detected once, and less than 5.5% sits in the top ten. Sequenced material: peripheral blood. All receptors come from a human donor in a cohort sampled during active COVID-19. Both conserved end residues are part of each CDR3. The D gene is left open where the match is weak. For some rows the clone size is stated as once, few or many, or as a class when expanded; others skip it.

DNA: TGTGCCAGTAGCCGGGACTTCACCACAGATACGCAGTATTTT
CDR3: CASSRDFTTDTQYF
V: TRBV19
size: -
D: -
J: TRBJ2-3

DNA: TGTGCCAGCAGCTTAAGCGCCCGTCGGTTTCACGAGCAGTACTTC
CDR3: CASSLSARRFHEQYF
V: TRBV12-1
size: -
D: -
J: TRBJ2-7

DNA: TGTGCCAGCAGCTTAGGGGCTAGCGGGCCCACTAGCACAGATACGCAGTATTTT
CDR3: CASSLGASGPTSTDTQYF
V: TRBV7-8
size: -
D: TRBD2
J: TRBJ2-3

DNA: TGCGCCAGCAGCTCCAACCCCGTGGGGGGAGGCACTGAAGCTTTCTTT
CDR3: CASSSNPVGGGTEAFF
V: TRBV5-1
size: -
D: -
J: TRBJ1-1

DNA: TGTGCCAGCAGTACTAGCGGGAGGGCCCTCTCCTACGAGCAGTACTTC
CDR3: CASSTSGRALSYEQYF
V: TRBV28
size: -
D: TRBD2
J: TRBJ2-7

DNA: TGTGCCAGCAGCTTGGTCAGGGCCTACGAGCAGTACTTC
CDR3: CASSLVRAYEQYF
V: TRBV5-8
size: -
D: -
J: TRBJ2-7

DNA: TGTGCCAGCAGCGTGAGCGGGAAGGATGAGCAGTTCTTC
CDR3: CASSVSGKDEQFF
V: TRBV9
size: -
D: TRBD2
J: TRBJ2-1

DNA: TGTGCCAGCCTGGGACTGGGGACTGACGGGGAGCTGTTTTTT
CDR3: CASLGLGTDGELFF
V: TRBV2
size: -
D: -
J: TRBJ2-2

DNA: TGTGCCAGCAGCACCCTGACAGGGGAAATTGAAGAGACCCAGTACTTC
CDR3: CASSTLTGEIEETQYF
V: TRBV7-9
size: -
D: TRBD1
J: TRBJ2-5

DNA: TGTGCCAGCAGTTTAGGGGCAGAGACTGGCTACACCTTC
CDR3: CASSLGAETGYTF
V: TRBV27
size: -
D: -
J: TRBJ1-2

DNA: TGTGCCAGCAGCACGGGACAGGGTTACCCCATCTCCTACGAGCAGTACTTC
CDR3: CASSTGQGYPISYEQYF
V: TRBV5-4
size: -
D: TRBD1
J: TRBJ2-7

DNA: TGTGCCAGCAGTGATGGGAGTAGTCCCAACAATGAGCAGTTCTTC
CDR3: CASSDGSSPNNEQFF
V: TRBV2
size: -
D: -
J: TRBJ2-1

DNA: TGCGCCAGCAGGGGAGGGAGCGGGAAGGCGAACACCGGGGAGCTGTTTTTT
CDR3: CASRGGSGKANTGELFF
V: TRBV10-1
size: -
D: TRBD2
J: TRBJ2-2

DNA: TGTGCCACCAGTGATTTGCATCTAGGTAATGAGCAGTTCTTC
CDR3: CATSDLHLGNEQFF
V: TRBV24-1
size: -
D: -
J: TRBJ2-1

DNA: TGTGCCAGTAGTACCCCTAGCGGGAGTTACAATGAGCAGTTCTTC
CDR3: CASSTPSGSYNEQFF
V: TRBV19
size: -
D: TRBD2
J: TRBJ2-1

DNA: TGTGCCAGCAGGAATAGCCGAGAGAACACCGGGGAGCTGTTTTTT
CDR3: CASRNSRENTGELFF
V: TRBV6-5
size: -
D: -
J: TRBJ2-2

DNA: TGTGCCAGCAGTTTAGGCAGAAAAAACATTCAGTACTTC
CDR3: CASSLGRKNIQYF
V: TRBV12-3/TRBV12-4
size: -
D: -
J: TRBJ2-4

DNA: TGTGCCAGCAGCGACCGACAGGGGGCCGGGAATTCACCCCTCCACTTT
CDR3: CASSDRQGAGNSPLHF
V: TRBV5-4
size: few
D: TRBD1
J: TRBJ1-6

DNA: TGTGCCAGCAGTTTATACCCCAGACTGAGGACCTCGGGGGAGCAGTACTTC
CDR3: CASSLYPRLRTSGEQYF
V: TRBV27
size: -
D: -
J: TRBJ2-7

DNA: TGTGCCACCAGTGATCGCGGACAGGGGGCGTCAGGGACCCAGTACTTC
CDR3: CATSDRGQGASGTQYF
V: TRBV24-1
size: -
D: TRBD1
J: TRBJ2-5

DNA: TGTGCCAGCAGCTTACCCAGACAGGGAGTGGATGGCTACACCTTC
CDR3: CASSLPRQGVDGYTF
V: TRBV7-8
size: few
D: TRBD1
J: TRBJ1-2

DNA: TGTGCCAGCAGCCGGGACAGGGGTATGAACACTGAAGCTTTCTTT
CDR3: CASSRDRGMNTEAFF
V: TRBV6-5
size: -
D: TRBD1
J: TRBJ1-1

DNA: TGTGCCTGGGCCAACGGGGGTCTGATCTCCTACGAGCAGTACTTC
CDR3: CAWANGGLISYEQYF
V: TRBV30
size: -
D: -
J: TRBJ2-7

DNA: TGTGCCAGCAATTTCAAAAGGGGGTGGAACACTGAAGCTTTCTTT
CDR3: CASNFKRGWNTEAFF
V: TRBV6-5
size: -
D: -
J: TRBJ1-1

DNA: TGTGCCAGCTCACCACGGAGGGTTGAAACCGGGGAGCTGTTTTTT
CDR3: CASSPRRVETGELFF
V: TRBV18
size: -
D: -
J: TRBJ2-2

DNA: TGTGCCAGCAGTTACTCGAGTCGGGAAAAACTGTTTTTT
CDR3: CASSYSSREKLFF
V: TRBV6-5
size: once
D: -
J: TRBJ1-4

DNA: TGTGCCAGCAGCTCCGGACTAGCGATCTACAATGAGCAGTTCTTC
CDR3: CASSSGLAIYNEQFF
V: TRBV7-2
size: -
D: TRBD2
J: TRBJ2-1

DNA: TGTGCCAGCAGTTACTCGGGACTAGGGAGAGAGACCCAGTACTTC
CDR3: CASSYSGLGRETQYF
V: TRBV6-2/TRBV6-3
size: -
D: TRBD2
J: TRBJ2-5

DNA: TGTGCCAGCAGCTTCAGCGGGAGAGCCGAGCAGTACTTC
CDR3: CASSFSGRAEQYF
V: TRBV12-3/TRBV12-4
size: -
D: TRBD2
J: TRBJ2-7

DNA: TGTGCCAGCTCACCCGGGGGGAACACCGGGGAGCTGTTTTTT
CDR3: CASSPGGNTGELFF
V: TRBV18
size: once
D: -
J: TRBJ2-2

DNA: TGTGCCAGCAGCGCGGAGACTAGCGGGAGGGGGGTTGGTTCCCCCGGGGAGCTGTTTTTT
CDR3: CASSAETSGRGVGSPGELFF
V: TRBV9
size: -
D: TRBD2
J: TRBJ2-2

DNA: TGTGCCAGCAGCCAATCTGCAGGGTCTCTCGAGCAGTACTTC
CDR3: CASSQSAGSLEQYF
V: TRBV7-2
size: -
D: -
J: TRBJ2-7

DNA: TGTGCCCGCCGGGGGGGGGCGGGAGGACCCACCTACGAGCAGTACTTC
CDR3: CARRGGAGGPTYEQYF
V: TRBV28
size: once
D: TRBD2
J: TRBJ2-7

DNA: TGTGCCACCAGTCCCGACAGGGGGCGGGTAGAGACCCAGTACTTC
CDR3: CATSPDRGRVETQYF
V: TRBV15
size: -
D: TRBD1
J: TRBJ2-5

DNA: TGTGCCAGCAGTTACGTCGCGGGACCGACTTACGAGCAGTACTTC
CDR3: CASSYVAGPTYEQYF
V: TRBV6-5
size: -
D: -
J: TRBJ2-7

DNA: TGTGCCAGCAGCCCTAAGACAACCTCCACCGGCGATGAGCAGTTCTTC
CDR3: CASSPKTTSTGDEQFF
V: TRBV7-9
size: once
D: -
J: TRBJ2-1

DNA: TGTGCCAGCAGTGAAGCCCGGACAGGAGACTACGAGCAGTACTTC
CDR3: CASSEARTGDYEQYF
V: TRBV6-1
size: once
D: TRBD1
J: TRBJ2-7

DNA: TGTGCCAGCAGTAACCGAACGGGTCAGCCAAGCTTCACCGGGGAGCTGTTTTTT
CDR3: CASSNRTGQPSFTGELFF
V: TRBV25-1
size: -
D: -
J: TRBJ2-2

DNA: TGTGCCAGCTCACCCCAGGACAGGGGGCCAGAGACCCAGTACTTC
CDR3: CASSPQDRGPETQYF
V: TRBV18
size: -
D: TRBD1
J: TRBJ2-5

DNA: TGTGCCAGCAATCGTTTGCGGGAGGGTTTTAGCGGTAACTTC
CDR3: CASNRLREGFSGNF
V: TRBV7-9
size: -
D: TRBD2
J: TRBJ2-7

DNA: TGTGCCAGCAGTTACAGACGGGACACTGAAGCTTTCTTT
CDR3: CASSYRRDTEAFF
V: TRBV6-5
size: once
D: -
J: TRBJ1-1

DNA: TGCGCCAGCAGCCCTGGAGGGTTGAGGAATCAGCCCCAGCATTTT
CDR3: CASSPGGLRNQPQHF
V: TRBV4-1
size: -
D: -
J: TRBJ1-5

DNA: TGTGCCAGCAGCTTGTCGGCAGGGGGGTTTAGAGAAAAACTGTTTTTT
CDR3: CASSLSAGGFREKLFF
V: TRBV5-5
size: -
D: TRBD1
J: TRBJ1-4

DNA: TGTGCCAGCAGCGGACTAGCGGGATCCAAAAACATTCAGTACTTC
CDR3: CASSGLAGSKNIQYF
V: TRBV28
size: -
D: TRBD2
J: TRBJ2-4

DNA: TGTGCCAGCAGTGAGGGACTAGCAATCTCAGGGTACCAAGAGACCCAGTACTTC
CDR3: CASSEGLAISGYQETQYF
V: TRBV2
size: -
D: TRBD2
J: TRBJ2-5

DNA: TGTGCCAGCAGCGGGGGGGGCAGCAATCAGCCCCAGCATTTT
CDR3: CASSGGGSNQPQHF
V: TRBV9
size: -
D: -
J: TRBJ1-5

DNA: TGTGCCAGTAGTGTTACCGGGACAACCACCGGGGAGCTGTTTTTT
CDR3: CASSVTGTTTGELFF
V: TRBV19
size: -
D: -
J: TRBJ2-2

DNA: TGTGCCAGCAGCGTCGGCGGGGGGGACTACGAGCAGTACTTC
CDR3: CASSVGGGDYEQYF
V: TRBV9
size: -
D: TRBD2
J: TRBJ2-7

DNA: TGTGCCAGCAGCTTGACAGGGGGCAATGAGCAGTTCTTC
CDR3: CASSLTGGNEQFF
V: TRBV13
size: -
D: TRBD1
J: TRBJ2-1

DNA: TGTGCCAGCAGCTCCTCGGCCAGGGCAGATACGCAGTATTTT
CDR3: CASSSSARADTQYF
V: TRBV7-3
size: -
D: -
J: TRBJ2-3

DNA: TGTGCCAGCAGCGTGGGAACAGGGACAGATACGCAGTATTTT
CDR3: CASSVGTGTDTQYF
V: TRBV9
size: -
D: -
J: TRBJ2-3

DNA: TGTGCCAGCCGTCCGCGGGGAAACACCATATATTTT
CDR3: CASRPRGNTIYF
V: TRBV7-8
size: once
D: -
J: TRBJ1-3

DNA: TGCGCCAGCAGTCTCGCGACAACAGTCTACGAGCAGTACTTC
CDR3: CASSLATTVYEQYF
V: TRBV5-1
size: -
D: -
J: TRBJ2-7